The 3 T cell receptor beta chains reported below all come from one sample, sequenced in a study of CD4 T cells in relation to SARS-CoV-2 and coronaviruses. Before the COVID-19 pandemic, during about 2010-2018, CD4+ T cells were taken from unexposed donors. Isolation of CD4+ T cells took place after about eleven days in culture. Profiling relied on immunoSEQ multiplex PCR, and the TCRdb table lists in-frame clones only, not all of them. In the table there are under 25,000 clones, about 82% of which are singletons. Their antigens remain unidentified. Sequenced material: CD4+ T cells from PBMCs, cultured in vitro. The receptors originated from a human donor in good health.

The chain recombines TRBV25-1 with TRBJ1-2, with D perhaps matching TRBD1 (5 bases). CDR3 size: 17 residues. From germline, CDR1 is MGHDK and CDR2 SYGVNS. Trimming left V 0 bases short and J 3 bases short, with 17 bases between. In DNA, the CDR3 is TGTGCCAGCAGTGAATATGGGCCCGGGGCTGAAGACTATGGCTACACCTTC. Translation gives CASSEYGPGAEDYGYTF.

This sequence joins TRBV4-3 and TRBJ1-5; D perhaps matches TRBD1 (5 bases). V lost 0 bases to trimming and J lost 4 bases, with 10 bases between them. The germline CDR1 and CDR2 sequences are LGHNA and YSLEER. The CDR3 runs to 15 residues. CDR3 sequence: CASSQEGRGNQPQHF. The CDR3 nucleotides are TGCGCCAGCAGCCAAGAAGGCCGGGGGAATCAGCCCCAGCATTTT.

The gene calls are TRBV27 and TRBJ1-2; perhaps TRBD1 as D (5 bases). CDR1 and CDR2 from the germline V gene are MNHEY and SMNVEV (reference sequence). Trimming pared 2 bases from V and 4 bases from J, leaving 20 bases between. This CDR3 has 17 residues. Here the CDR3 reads CASSLIPFPGTAYGYTF. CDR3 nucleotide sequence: TGTGCCAGCAGTTTAATTCCCTTCCCCGGGACGGCCTATGGCTACACCTTC.